These 23 T cell receptor beta chains originate from one sample sequenced in a study of T cell repertoires in cytomegalovirus infection. TCRdb itself ran the reads through MiXCR, one entry per CDR3 protein. The table has about 330,000 distinct CDR3 sequences, about a third seen once. Their antigens remain unidentified. Sequenced here: cultured PBMCs, sampled from culture after CMV antigen stimulation. The source of these receptors is a human donor in good health (CMV status not recorded). Some clones in this sample may be carry-over from other donors' samples.

The gene calls are TRBV28 and TRBJ2-7; perhaps TRBD2 as D (5 bases). The CDR3 length is 12 residues. The germline V gene has CDR1 MDHEN and CDR2 SYDVKM. Between the trimmed V and J ends, which lost 7 bases and 2 bases, there was a span of 9 bases. CDR3 region: CASNEGAYEQYF. The CDR3 DNA is TGTGCCAGCAACGAGGGCGCCTACGAGCAGTACTTC. Using reference TRBV28 and TRBJ2-7 for the parts outside the CDR3, the full variable domain is DVKVTQSSRYLVKRTGEKVFLECVQDMDHENMFWYRQDPGLGLRLIYFSYDVKMKEKGDIPEGYSVSREKKERFSLILESASTNQTSMYLCASNEGAYEQYFGPGTRLTVT.

This clonotype was seen a few times. The chain uses TRBV9 and TRBJ2-7; 7 nucleotides align to TRBD1. Germline V CDR1 and CDR2: SGDLS, YYNGEE. The junction had 6 bases not matched to a gene; V was cut back by 1 base and J by 2 bases. This CDR3 contains 15 residues. As DNA, the CDR3 is TGTGCCAGCAGCGTATGGGACAGTGACACCTACGAGCAGTACTTC. This gives the protein CASSVWDSDTYEQYF.

This clonotype has at least ten counts. This chain connects TRBV7-8 to TRBJ2-1, with 10 bases identical to TRBD2. Trimming cost V 1 base and J 8 bases; bases outside gene matches: 8. There are 16 residues in the CDR3. Germline loops: CDR1 SGHVS, CDR2 FQNEAQ. The CDR3 spells CASSLDASGSYDEQFF. For the CDR3, the DNA is TGTGCCAGCAGCTTAGATGCTAGCGGGAGTTACGATGAGCAGTTCTTC. Variable domain in full (rest from reference TRBV7-8 and TRBJ2-1): GAGVSQSPRYKVAKRGQDVALRCDPISGHVSLFWYQQALGQGPEFLTYFQNEAQLDKSGLPSDRFFAERPEGSVSTLKIQRTQQEDSAVYLCASSLDASGSYDEQFFGPGTRLTVL.

The rearrangement uses TRBV19 and TRBJ2-5, with D tentatively TRBD1 or TRBD2 (5 bases each). The CDR3 extends over 15 amino acids. Germline-derived CDR1 and CDR2 are LNHDA and SQIVND (reference sequence). V shed 4 bases and J shed 0 bases, with 12 bases lying between them. The CDR3 DNA is TGTGCCAGTAGTAGCCTGGGACGGAACCAAGAGACCCAGTACTTC. Translation gives CASSSLGRNQETQYF.

This clonotype was recorded many times. The V call is TRBV7-8, the J call TRBJ1-5; no definite D call. This CDR3 is built from 15 residues. Germline assignment: CDR1 SGHVS and CDR2 FQNEAQ. The V gene lost 5 bases and the J gene lost 3 bases, with 14 bases spanning the gap. Here the CDR3 reads CASSPAGISNQPQHF. The CDR3 DNA reads TGTGCCAGCAGCCCCGCGGGGATCTCCAATCAGCCCCAGCATTTT.

The chain combines TRBV5-4 with TRBJ1-1; D is ambiguous. Trimming took 0 bases from V and 7 from J, leaving 13 bases between them. Per germline, CDR1 SGHNT and CDR2 YYREEE (reference sequence). The length of the CDR3 is 14 residues. This CDR3 is CASSLDSDHLEAFF. CDR3 in DNA: TGTGCCAGCAGCTTGGATAGTGACCACCTTGAAGCTTTCTTT.

The chain carries TRBV12-3 or TRBV12-4 and TRBJ2-5; weak D call: TRBD1 (6 bases). The CDR3 runs to 14 residues. V was shortened by 1 base and J by 5 bases, with 11 bases between the two germline ends. In DNA form, the CDR3 reads TGTGCCAGCAGTTTAGTCGGAACAGGGGAGACCCAGTACTTC. This codes for CASSLVGTGETQYF.

In its sample, this clonotype was seen a few times. The chain links TRBV6-6 to TRBJ2-1, with a weak D call TRBD1 (5 bases). There are 13 residues in the CDR3. The V end lost 9 bases, the J end lost 3 bases, and 12 bases lay between the germline ends. Germline lookup yields CDR1 MNHNY and CDR2 SVGAGI (reference sequence). The CDR3 loop reads CARRGENYNEQFF. For the CDR3, the DNA is TGTGCCAGAAGGGGTGAGAACTACAATGAGCAGTTCTTC.

The chain combines TRBV23-1 with TRBJ1-4; perhaps TRBD1 as D (5 bases). TRBV23-1 qualifies as an ORF whose function is uncertain. Trimming cost V 4 bases and J 8 bases, with 14 bases left between them. The CDR3 is 14 residues long. CDR3 protein: CASSLATWGEKLFF. For the CDR3, the DNA is TGCGCCAGCAGTCTGGCCACCTGGGGGGAAAAACTGTTTTTT.

This clonotype was seen a few times. The rearrangement uses TRBV19 and TRBJ2-2; TRBD1 agrees at 7 bases. Germline CDR1 is LNHDA and CDR2 is SQIVND (reference sequence). This CDR3 has 15 residues. The ends lost 5 bases at V and 6 bases at J; junction bases unmatched: 9. DNA for the CDR3: TGTGCCAGTAGTCCAACGACAGGGCGGGCCGGGGAGCTGTTTTTT. Translated, it gives CASSPTTGRAGELFF.

The rearrangement joins TRBV7-9 to TRBJ1-1; unclear D gene. V lost 6 bases and J 6 bases, leaving 17 bases between the germline ends. CDR3 length equals 14 residues. Germline V gives CDR1 SEHNR, CDR2 FQNEAQ (reference sequence). The CDR3 loop is CASSRFDGVPEAFF. CDR3 coding DNA: TGTGCCAGCAGTCGATTCGACGGGGTTCCTGAAGCTTTCTTT.

The chain employs TRBV6-2 or TRBV6-3 and TRBJ2-7; D call uncertain. V lost 2 bases, J lost 3 bases, and 11 bases lay in between. CDR1 and CDR2 (germline): MNHEY, SVGEGT. There are 14 residues in the CDR3. For the CDR3, the DNA is TGTGCCAGCAGTTACGAAGGCTTACTCTACGAGCAGTACGTC. Its protein is CASSYEGLLYEQYV.

The sample holds a few counts of this clonotype. The V call is TRBV25-1, the J call TRBJ1-1; 9 positions agree with TRBD1. This CDR3 is 14 amino acids long. CDR1 MGHDK and CDR2 SYGVNS come from the germline V gene. V lost 4 bases and J lost 4; bases outside the gene matches: 4. As DNA, the CDR3 is TGTGCCAGCAGTGCTATGACAGGGGGCACTGAAGCTTTCTTT. This encodes CASSAMTGGTEAFF.

This clonotype was seen a few times. This chain joins TRBV29-1 and TRBJ1-1; 7 nucleotides match TRBD1. The germline V gene encodes CDR1 SQVTM and CDR2 ANQGSEA. The CDR3 runs to 11 residues. V was clipped by 5 bases and J by 7 bases; unmatched bases: 4. This CDR3 is CSVKGAFEAFF. For the CDR3, the DNA is TGCAGCGTTAAGGGGGCATTTGAAGCTTTCTTT.

A few counts support this clonotype. The V call is TRBV2, the J call TRBJ1-1; D is undetermined. V lost 1 base, J lost 5 bases, and 5 bases lay in between. In germline, CDR1 is SNHLY, CDR2 FYNNEI. The CDR3 has 12 amino acids. This CDR3 is CASSEGGTEAFF. CDR3 DNA: TGTGCCAGCAGTGAAGGTGGGACTGAAGCTTTCTTT.

J is TRBJ2-6 and V is TRBV29-1; 7 bases line up with TRBD2. Germline CDR1 is SQVTM and CDR2 is ANQGSEA. J lost 2 bases, V lost 6 bases, and 7 bases had no gene match. This CDR3 has 15 residues. The CDR3 loop reads CSVVGLAAGANVLTF. CDR3 coding DNA: TGCAGCGTGGTGGGGCTAGCGGCTGGGGCCAACGTCCTGACTTTC. The full variable domain, with the rest looked up from reference TRBV29-1 and TRBJ2-6, is SAVISQKPSRDICQRGTSLTIQCQVDSQVTMMFWYRQQPGQSLTLIATANQGSEATYESGFVIDKFPISRPNLTFSTLTVSNMSPEDSSIYLCSVVGLAAGANVLTFGAGSRLTVL.

This clonotype occurred a few times. V and J are TRBV15 and TRBJ2-3, with 10 bases identical to TRBD2. V lost 5 bases and J lost 1; bases outside the gene matches: 3. CDR3 length equals 15 residues. Germline V CDR1 and CDR2: LNHNV, YYDKDF (reference sequence). CDR3 amino acids: CATSHGTSGTDTQYF. DNA of the CDR3: TGTGCCACCAGCCATGGGACTAGCGGCACAGATACGCAGTATTTT.

This clonotype was picked up many times. The chain carries TRBV7-8 and TRBJ2-3; 14 bases line up with TRBD2. The germline V gene encodes CDR1 SGHVS and CDR2 FQNEAQ. V shed 4 bases and J 0 bases; nucleotides not matched to a gene: 6. The CDR3 is 18 residues long. CDR3 coding DNA: TGTGCCAGCAGCTACCGGACTAGCGGGAGGACTAGCACAGATACGCAGTATTTT. Amino acid sequence: CASSYRTSGRTSTDTQYF.

The CDR3 protein is CASSLAQNYNSPLHF. CDR3 nucleotides: TGTGCCAGCAGCTTAGCACAGAACTATAATTCACCCCTCCACTTT. This sequence joins TRBV11-2 and TRBJ1-6; no reliable D call. Germline CDR1 reads SGHAT; CDR2 reads FQNNGV. The CDR3 is 15 residues long. V shed 1 base and J shed 3 bases, with 7 bases lying between them.

The V and J genes are TRBV19 and TRBJ2-2; the match to TRBD1 covers 7 bases. The CDR3 is 15 residues long. V trimming: 5 bases; J trimming: 7 bases; junction bases outside the gene matches: 10. Germline V gene data show CDR1 as LNHDA and CDR2 as SQIVND (reference sequence). CDR3 loop: CASSFRQGRNGELFF. As DNA, the CDR3 is TGTGCCAGTAGTTTCCGACAGGGACGGAACGGGGAGCTGTTTTTT.

The chain combines TRBV5-1 with TRBJ1-1; TRBD1 might be the D (5 bases). The V and J ends lost 7 bases and 2 bases respectively, with 15 bases between them. The germline CDR1 and CDR2 sequences are SGHRS and YFSETQ. The CDR3 is made up of 14 amino acids. The chain's CDR3 is CASGQGAVNTEAFF. In DNA, the CDR3 is TGCGCCAGCGGTCAGGGAGCAGTCAACACTGAAGCTTTCTTT.

The chain joins TRBV7-2 to TRBJ2-7; no firm D call. CDR1 and CDR2 (germline): SGHTA, FQGNSA. The CDR3 has 15 amino acids. V lost 5 bases and J 2 bases, leaving 16 bases between the germline ends. DNA of the CDR3: TGTGCCAGCAGCCCATTCAGCGTCGGTGCCTACGAGCAGTACTTC. This gives the protein CASSPFSVGAYEQYF.

Only a few counts were recorded for this clonotype. The gene calls are TRBV7-9 and TRBJ1-1; maybe TRBD1 (6 bases). The CDR3 is 15 residues long. Germline V gives CDR1 SEHNR, CDR2 FQNEAQ (reference sequence). Trimming removed 4 bases from V and 3 bases from J, with 15 bases in between. The CDR3 DNA is TGTGCCAGCAGCTATGGGTGGGGGCCGGACACTGAAGCTTTCTTT. Amino acids: CASSYGWGPDTEAFF.